The text below deals with one T cell receptor beta chain. Its specificity is not known. These data are taken from a study of Ad26.COV2.S vaccination and SARS-CoV-2 variants. Study-level background: Ad26.COV2.S arm of COV1001 included the donor.

Study observations and caveats: The TCR breadth and depth analyses may have produced an underestimate of total T cell responses.

Indicated treatment: roughly 19 received Ad26.COV2.S at low or high dose, single or two shots; about 5 received placebo; per-sample allocation not given. Samples were taken on day 63 after the first vaccine or placebo injection. Libraries were prepared by immunoSEQ multiplex PCR; TCRdb keeps only in-frame clonotypes and omits some of them. The sample lists about 390,000 clones; roughly nine tenths were seen once. The source was peripheral blood, collected in a trial of Ad26.COV2.S vaccine versus placebo. This receptor was obtained from a person between 18 and 60 years old who received the Ad26.COV2.S COVID-19 vaccine or a placebo.

CDR3 protein: CASSLGGHTEAFF. The CDR3 nucleotides read TGTGCCAGCAGCTTAGGTGGACACACTGAAGCTTTCTTT. V gene TRBV13 combines with J gene TRBJ1-1; D is unresolved. CDR1 and CDR2 from the germline V gene are PRHDT and FYEKMQ (reference sequence). V lost 0 bases and J lost 3, with 5 bases in between. The CDR3 is 13 amino acids.